This TCR beta chain was captured in a study of beta chain features in type 1 diabetes. Whole-study findings and limits: High TCR expression in some cells could lead to their over-representation in cDNA sequencing. These data did not resolve whether HLA type affects TCRB rearrangement.

All of the isolated RNA was reverse transcribed, so expressed TCRB transcripts were sequenced. Some clones are missing from TCRdb's copy, which holds only in-frame ones; the method was immunoSEQ multiplex PCR. This sample has approximately 470,000 clones, with roughly 30% found just once. CD45RO/CCR7/CD25/CD127/CD95/CD27 staining was used to isolate CD4+ naive, central memory, regulatory and stem cell-like memory cells by sorting. Sort purity for all populations was recorded as exceeding 98%. In its sample, this clone was seen a few times. Its matching antigen is unknown. Sequences were obtained from naive CD4+ T cells from blood. The sequence was collected from a man aged 18 to 30 in good health.

The CDR3: CASSVLRNEQFF. CDR3 coding DNA: TGTGCCAGTAGTGTACTAAGGAATGAGCAGTTCTTC. The chain joins TRBV19 to TRBJ2-1; D not resolved. The length of the CDR3 is 12 residues. V was shortened by 5 bases and J by 7 bases, with 9 bases between the two germline ends. Germline CDR1 and CDR2: LNHDA and SQIVND (reference sequence).